This T cell receptor beta chain was observed in a study of identical twins. Study observations and caveats: Conclusions relied on cross-sectional statistical analysis, not following the same donors. High-abundance cord blood beta clonotypes had fewer insertions; memory repertoires showed none.

Template switching added a universal primer site; cDNA carried unique molecular identifiers. In TCRdb, the 5' RACE reads were re-called with MiXCR into one record per CDR3 protein. The sample yields 450,000 to 500,000 distinct CDR3 sequences, 13% to 15% seen once. This CDR3 is built from 17 residues. V lost 5 bases to trimming and J lost 2 bases, with 19 bases between them. The germline gives CDR1 MDHEN, CDR2 SYDVKM. This clonotype appeared a few times. Its antigen is unidentified. Donors were all healthy Caucasians. These data are also associated with another study on yellow fever vaccine responses in identical twins.

This TCR was recovered from a woman aged 18-29 years in good health. This chain joins TRBV28 and TRBJ2-1, with a tentative D call TRBD2 (6 bases). Sequencing was carried out using CD4+ T cells sorted from blood. The CDR3 DNA reads TGTGCCAGCAGTCCCCGCCTGGCGGGACGGACCTACAATGAGCAGTTCTTC. Protein sequence: CASSPRLAGRTYNEQFF. Looking up the rest from reference TRBV28 and TRBJ2-1 gives the full variable domain: DVKVTQSSRYLVKRTGEKVFLECVQDMDHENMFWYRQDPGLGLRLIYFSYDVKMKEKGDIPEGYSVSREKKERFSLILESASTNQTSMYLCASSPRLAGRTYNEQFFGPGTRLTVL.